These 27 T cell receptor beta chains share one sample of origin, sequenced in a study of blood T cell repertoires in COVID-19 (dated by TCRdb to the early 2020s). Library preparation employed the immunoSEQ multiplex PCR assay. TCRdb stores this immuneACCESS table with in-frame sequences only. Part of the clones is absent; in the studies checked, under half of the shortfall reflects unresolved V genes, and no reason is known for the rest. The sample has about 200,000 clones on record, roughly 90% of them singletons. The ten biggest clones cover under 2% of the sample. What was sequenced was peripheral blood. Receptors originate from a man aged 18 to 30 with active or convalescent COVID-19.

Concerning this clone itself: Other DNA sequences in the sample encode the same CDR3. The chain combines TRBV7-9 with TRBJ1-1; D is possibly TRBD1 (5 bases). The CDR3 is 13 amino acids. Germline V gene lookup returns CDR1 SEHNR and CDR2 FQNEAQ (reference sequence). The germline V and J ends were trimmed by 5 bases and 1 base, with 8 bases remaining between them. Here the CDR3 reads CASSPTGNTEAFF. The CDR3 region has the DNA TGTGCCAGCAGCCCTACAGGGAACACTGAAGCTTTCTTT.

The chain couples TRBV2 to TRBJ1-1; no definite D call. The germline gives CDR1 SNHLY, CDR2 FYNNEI. Trimming stripped 7 bases from V and 10 bases from J, with 19 bases between. The CDR3 runs 13 residues. CDR3 loop: CASIPTESVRAFF. The DNA for the CDR3 is TGTGCCAGCATCCCCACAGAATCTGTTAGAGCTTTCTTT.

The V call is TRBV12-3 or TRBV12-4, the J call TRBJ2-4; D is uncertain. Trimming shortened V by 4 bases and J by 0 bases, and 4 bases separated the two germline ends. The CDR3 runs 13 residues. The CDR3 protein is CASSSQAKNIQYF. The DNA of the CDR3 is TGTGCCAGCAGTTCCCAAGCCAAAAACATTCAGTACTTC.

The chain recombines TRBV19 with TRBJ1-3; 7 bases agree with TRBD1. With 5 bases clipped from V and 2 bases from J, the junction kept 6 bases outside the gene matches. The CDR3 covers 15 residues. Germline CDR1 and CDR2: LNHDA and SQIVND (reference sequence). In DNA form, the CDR3 reads TGTGCCAGTAGTGCGACAGGGTACGCTGGAAACACCATATATTTT. It is translated as CASSATGYAGNTIYF.

The J gene is TRBJ2-3, the V gene TRBV5-4; TRBD1 matches 7 bases. The trim removed 4 bases at V and 4 bases at J, leaving 9 bases unmatched. There are 15 residues in the CDR3. Germline lookup yields CDR1 SGHNT and CDR2 YYREEE (reference sequence). This CDR3 reads CASSPTGTAPDTQYF. In DNA, the CDR3 is TGTGCCAGCAGCCCCACCGGGACAGCGCCAGATACGCAGTATTTT.

V is TRBV3-1 (or the pseudogene TRBV3-2) and J is TRBJ2-5; 10 positions agree with TRBD2. Germline V gene sequence: CDR1 LGHDT, CDR2 YNNKEL (reference sequence). With V trimmed by 1 base and J by 5 bases, 16 bases remained unmatched. The CDR3 spans 19 residues. This chain's CDR3 is CASSQGLAGVGFGRETQYF. The CDR3 nucleotides read TGTGCCAGCAGCCAAGGGCTAGCGGGAGTGGGGTTTGGTAGGGAGACCCAGTACTTC.

This chain links TRBV7-6 with TRBJ1-2; 8 bases fit TRBD1. Germline V CDR1 and CDR2: SGHVS, FNYEAQ. The V and J ends lost 3 bases and 1 base, in that order; junction bases with no gene match: 4. This CDR3 comprises 15 residues. CDR3 sequence: CASSFGQGSNYGYTF. The CDR3 DNA is TGTGCCAGCAGCTTCGGACAGGGAAGTAACTATGGCTACACCTTC.

This clone has a single count. Distinct nucleotide sequences in the sample also encode this CDR3. The chain couples TRBV11-2 to TRBJ2-7; weak D call: TRBD2 (6 bases). There are 15 residues in the CDR3. The germline gives CDR1 SGHAT, CDR2 FQNNGV. Trimming left V 1 base short and J 2 bases short, with 12 bases between. CDR3 nucleotides: TGTGCCAGCAGCTTAGTTTCGGGACTCACCTACGAGCAGTACTTC. Translation: CASSLVSGLTYEQYF.

The CDR3 protein is CASSPGTSGGNTQYF. For the CDR3, the DNA is TGTGCCAGCAGCCCCGGGACTAGCGGGGGAAATACGCAGTATTTT. This chain connects TRBV7-9 to TRBJ2-3; 14 nucleotides agree with TRBD2. The germline gives CDR1 SEHNR, CDR2 FQNEAQ (reference sequence). J was trimmed by 7 bases and V by 5 bases; bases with no gene match: 5. The CDR3 loop spans 15 amino acids.

The genes are TRBV27 and TRBJ1-5; 8 bases match TRBD1. Germline lookup yields CDR1 MNHEY and CDR2 SMNVEV (reference sequence). The junction had 7 bases not matched to a gene; V was cut back by 5 bases and J by 7 bases. The CDR3 has 14 residues. CDR3 bases: TGTGCCAGCAGTAACGGACAGGGTGGGCAGCCCCAGCATTTT. Translating gives CASSNGQGGQPQHF.

CDR3 region: CASRHREFRQPQHF. The CDR3 DNA sequence: TGTGCCAGCAGACACAGGGAATTCAGGCAGCCCCAGCATTTT. The chain combines TRBV6-6 with TRBJ1-5; the D gene is possibly TRBD1 (6 bases). In germline, CDR1 is MNHNY, CDR2 SVGAGI (reference sequence). Between the trimmed V and J ends, which lost 6 bases and 7 bases, there was a span of 16 bases. This CDR3 is built from 14 residues.

This clone appeared a single time. The J gene is TRBJ1-5, the V gene TRBV3-1 (or the pseudogene TRBV3-2), with 8 positions matching TRBD1. J gave up 6 bases and V 6 bases, and 4 bases lay outside the gene matches. The CDR3 has 13 amino acids. Germline V gene data show CDR1 as LGHDT and CDR2 as YNNKEL (reference sequence). CDR3 protein: CASSKQGVQPQHF. As DNA, the CDR3 is TGTGCCAGCAGTAAACAGGGGGTTCAGCCCCAGCATTTT.

The V and J genes are TRBV19 and TRBJ2-7; 7 bases align to TRBD2. The germline V gene encodes CDR1 LNHDA and CDR2 SQIVND (reference sequence). Trimming cost V 1 base and J 2 bases; bases outside gene matches: 2. The CDR3 has 14 residues. For the CDR3, the DNA is TGTGCCAGTAGTATAGTCGGGACTACCTACGAGCAGTACTTC. This codes for CASSIVGTTYEQYF.

This clone is a singleton in its sample. The chain joins TRBV7-2 to TRBJ2-1; D gene ambiguous. V shed 6 bases and J shed 10 bases, with 19 bases lying between them. Germline CDR1 reads SGHTA; CDR2 reads FQGNSA. The CDR3 extends over 14 amino acids. CDR3 sequence reads: CASRELWPRREQFF. For the CDR3, the DNA is TGTGCCAGCAGAGAACTTTGGCCCCGCAGGGAGCAGTTCTTC.

The chain is built from TRBV30 and TRBJ2-1; 8 nucleotides align to TRBD2. With 3 bases clipped from V and 4 bases from J, the junction kept 8 bases outside the gene matches. In germline, CDR1 is GTSNPN, CDR2 SVGIG (reference sequence). This CDR3 region has 15 residues. Here the CDR3 DNA reads TGTGCCTGGAGGGTAGGGATAGCGGGATACAATGAGCAGTTCTTC. Amino acid sequence: CAWRVGIAGYNEQFF. The whole variable domain, remainder taken from reference TRBV30 and TRBJ2-1, is SQTIHQWPATLVQPVGSPLSLECTVEGTSNPNLYWYRQAAGRGLQLLFYSVGIGQISSEVPQNLSASRPQDRQFILSSKKLLLSDSGFYLCAWRVGIAGYNEQFFGPGTRLTVL.

This clone has more than one count but fewer than ten. This chain links TRBV30 with TRBJ1-1; D gene uncertain. Per the germline V gene, CDR1 is GTSNPN and CDR2 is SVGIG (reference sequence). The CDR3 extends over 13 amino acids. Trimming cost V 1 base and J 0 bases, with 6 bases left between them. The CDR3 is CAWSDQVNTEAFF. CDR3 DNA sequence: TGTGCCTGGAGTGACCAGGTGAACACTGAAGCTTTCTTT.

The chain employs TRBV7-9 and TRBJ1-3; possible D gene TRBD1, 5 bases. CDR3 length: 14 residues. Trimming stripped 3 bases from V and 5 bases from J, with 11 bases between. CDR1 is SEHNR and CDR2 is FQNEAQ in the germline V gene (reference sequence). CDR3 in amino acids: CASSFGDSRNTIYF. CDR3 DNA sequence: TGTGCCAGCAGCTTCGGGGACTCACGAAACACCATATATTTT.

This chain uses TRBV1 with TRBJ2-1; the table's D gene call, TRBD2, was not cross checked with the DNA. TRBV1 is termed a pseudogene. The length of the CDR3 is 16 residues. CDR3 amino acids: CTSPSRTSGGADEQFF. The CDR3 coding sequence is TGCACCAGCCCTTCTAGGACTAGCGGGGGGGCTGATGAGCAGTTCTTC.

The chain uses TRBV2 and TRBJ2-2; TRBD2 agrees at 9 bases. The junction had 2 bases not matched to a gene; V was cut back by 4 bases and J by 5 bases. Germline V gives CDR1 SNHLY, CDR2 FYNNEI. The length of the CDR3 is 14 residues. CDR3 sequence: CASSGSGRTGELFF. DNA of the CDR3: TGTGCCAGCAGTGGTAGCGGGAGAACCGGGGAGCTGTTTTTT.

The J gene is TRBJ1-2, the V gene TRBV7-5; the table's D gene call, TRBD1, was not cross checked with the DNA. TRBV7-5 is recorded as a pseudogene. The CDR3 loop spans 14 amino acids. CDR3 loop: CVRRRTPTNYGYTF. For the CDR3, the DNA is TGTGTCAGGCGTAGGACACCAACTAACTATGGCTACACCTTC.

The rearrangement uses TRBV11-2 and TRBJ1-2; a possible D gene is TRBD1 (5 bases). The CDR3 sequence is 16 residues long. V was clipped by 0 bases and J by 6 bases, with 17 bases between them. Germline values: CDR1 SGHAT, CDR2 FQNNGV. In DNA, the CDR3 is TGTGCCAGCAGCTTAGATAGGGGCAAATTCGAGGATGGCTACACCTTC. This gives the protein CASSLDRGKFEDGYTF. The full variable domain, its missing parts supplied by reference TRBV11-2 and TRBJ1-2, is EAGVAQSPRYKIIEKRQSVAFWCNPISGHATLYWYQQILGQGPKLLIQFQNNGVVDDSQLPKDRFSAERLKGVDSTLKIQPAKLEDSAVYLCASSLDRGKFEDGYTFGSGTRLTVV.

The chain employs TRBV5-5 and TRBJ1-6; the D gene is possibly TRBD1 (6 bases). The CDR3 is made up of 14 amino acids. V gave up 1 base and J gave up 9 bases, with 11 bases separating them. Germline CDR1 is SGHKS and CDR2 is YYEKEE (reference sequence). As DNA, the CDR3 is TGTGCCAGCAGCTTGTCAGGGGATGGTTCACCCCTCCACTTT. As protein: CASSLSGDGSPLHF.

The rearrangement links TRBV5-4 to TRBJ2-1; D is perhaps TRBD1 (6 bases). The germline V and J ends were trimmed by 4 bases and 7 bases, with 12 bases remaining between them. CDR1 and CDR2 (germline): SGHNT, YYREEE (reference sequence). The CDR3 is made up of 13 amino acids. CDR3 loop: CASSGGGMNEQFF. CDR3 sequence (DNA): TGTGCCAGCAGCGGTGGGGGCATGAATGAGCAGTTCTTC.

The chain combines TRBV19 with TRBJ1-4; tentatively, D is TRBD1 (5 bases). Germline-derived CDR1 and CDR2 are LNHDA and SQIVND (reference sequence). Trimming took off 3 bases at V and 8 bases at J, with 10 bases between the two ends. CDR3 length: 13 amino acids. This chain's CDR3 is CASSIRGREKLFF. CDR3 DNA sequence: TGTGCCAGTAGTATCCGGGGGAGAGAAAAACTGTTTTTT.

This clone appeared many times. The chain couples TRBV6-6 to TRBJ2-7; TRBD1 agrees at 9 bases. CDR3 length: 13 residues. CDR1 is MNHNY and CDR2 is SVGAGI in the germline V gene (reference sequence). V lost 7 bases to trimming and J lost 2 bases; unmatched junction nucleotides: 3. The CDR3 here is CASTRDRAYEQYF. In DNA, the CDR3 is TGTGCCAGCACGCGGGACAGGGCCTACGAGCAGTACTTC.

V is TRBV7-6 and J is TRBJ2-2; D is possibly TRBD1 (6 bases). This CDR3 contains 15 residues. The germline CDR1 and CDR2 sequences are SGHVS and FNYEAQ. V lost 0 bases to trimming and J lost 1 base, with 6 bases between them. CDR3 protein: CASSLARGNTGELFF. The CDR3, as DNA: TGTGCCAGCAGCTTAGCCAGGGGGAACACCGGGGAGCTGTTTTTT.

This rearrangement joins TRBV23-1 to TRBJ1-3, with D tentatively TRBD1 (6 bases). TRBV23-1 is an ORF, and what it does is uncertain. This CDR3 is 17 amino acids long. Trimming pared 6 bases from V and 0 bases from J, leaving 18 bases between. This CDR3 reads CASRYLDRRLSGNTIYF. The CDR3 coding sequence is TGCGCCAGCAGATACCTCGACAGGCGACTCTCTGGAAACACCATATATTTT.